This T cell receptor beta chain was found in a study of blood T cell repertoires in COVID-19. Germline loops: CDR1 SGHRS, CDR2 YFSETQ. Losses at the gene ends were 5 bases for V and 10 bases for J; bases not matched to a gene: 10. The CDR3 consists of 14 residues. The method was immunoSEQ multiplex PCR; TCRdb's version includes in-frame clones alone and lacks a portion of them. Of approximately 87,000 clones in the sample, approximately 90% were seen once. This clone was seen once. The gene calls are TRBV5-1 and TRBJ1-1, with 11 positions matching TRBD1. The source of this sequence is a man aged 65 to 85 with active or convalescent COVID-19. Material for sequencing was peripheral blood. The CDR3 region has the DNA TGCGCCAGCAGTTGGGGACAGGGGGGTATCGGAGCTTTCTTT. This gives the protein CASSWGQGGIGAFF. The whole variable domain, filled in from reference TRBV5-1 and TRBJ1-1, reads KAGVTQTPRYLIKTRGQQVTLSCSPISGHRSVSWYQQTPGQGLQFLFEYFSETQRNKGNFPGRFSGRQFSNSRSEMNVSTLELGDSALYLCASSWGQGGIGAFFGQGTRLTVV.